This T cell receptor (beta chain) was documented in a study of T cell responses to AZD1222 COVID-19 vaccine. Study details: Second doses were pooled across both intervals (about 4 or about 12 weeks).

Remarks on this clone: Its antigen is unknown.

General study findings and limits: Epitopes outside B.1.351 and B.1.1.7 mutated regions reportedly drew nearly half of spike TCRs. At study baseline, merely six AZD1222 recipients were seropositive. Two AZD1222 administrations were followed by greater Spike-specific TCR breadth and depth.

Trimming shortened V by 2 bases and J by 2 bases, and 7 bases separated the two germline ends. The CDR3 is 13 residues long. From germline, CDR1 is SGHTA and CDR2 FQGTGA. Sequencing used immunoSEQ multiplex PCR; TCRdb keeps in-frame clones, though not all of them. The repertoire holds 80,000 to 100,000 clones, with 86% as singletons. The source of this sequence is an adult in good health. Sequencing was performed on peripheral blood, taken on day 0 of AZD1222 vaccination. This chain connects TRBV7-3 to TRBJ2-7, with no clear D. In DNA form, the CDR3 reads TGTGCCAGCAGCTTACCTGTAACCTACGAGCAGTACTTC. Protein: CASSLPVTYEQYF.